The entry below gives a single TCR beta chain sequence along with its context. It has no known antigen specificity. The junction and the germline gene differ at one end; a read error may be behind it. The CDR3 sequence holds 16 residues, the cysteine and phenylalanine included. Kept here is only the CDR3 DNA, which spans 48 bases and is read in frame from base 1. CDR1 is given as SEHNR and CDR2 as FQNEAQ, both from the germline V gene (reference sequence). Library method: 5' RACE. The data were produced on an Illumina HiSeq 2500. A second PCR of about 6 to 12 cycles was performed with a sample-barcoded 5' primer and a J-beta primer mix. Each TCR beta cDNA molecule received a unique molecular identifier from a template-switch 5' adaptor carrying 12 random nucleotides. Each sample yielded at least 2.5 million CDR3-containing paired-end reads. First-strand cDNA synthesis was performed from all RNA using the Mint cDNA synthesis kit, with priming by a TRBC-specific oligonucleotide. All cDNA was treated with uracil-DNA glycosylase and then went through a first 18-cycle PCR with the universal primers M1SS and BC2_uni_R. The authors processed their data as follows. Each sample was normalized by randomly selecting 1 million high-quality reads, each carrying a distinct molecular identifier. Reads with shared molecular identifiers were discarded instead of being binned into consensus sequences. CDR3 identification, clonotype clustering and error correction used MiTCR with a Q25 quality threshold and the strictest error-elimination algorithm. Lower-bound total TCR beta diversity was estimated with a nonparametric unseen species model using Euler transformation. TCRdb cleaned the public reads at Q25 with fastp, built clones with MiXCR and kept in-frame beta chains. For every CDR3 protein sequence, its rows merge into one entry that carries the most common genes and DNA. These V and J calls are TCRdb output, not the study's own analysis. For this sample the table gives around 800,000 distinct CDR3 sequences, of which 44% were detected only once. Of the sample, around 21% is held by the ten largest clones.

The data were obtained in a study of blood T cells in healthy people across ages (dated by TCRdb to between 2015 and 2017). Broadly, across the study: In model experiments, roughly one uniquely barcoded TCR beta cDNA molecule per two T cells was captured by template switching. Age-related changes in TCR beta repertoire diversity were measured in the study by deep sequencing normalized with unique cDNA molecular identifiers. Donors were grouped into four age groups: young (average approximately 15 years), middle-aged (39), aged (around 60) and long-lived (just over 80). To avoid experimental bias, donors of different ages were distributed randomly across sequencing lanes. The study analyzed two additional independent replicas of 1 million unique cDNA reads from the same blood draw for two donors, one aged 18 to 30 and one aged 80 or older. Study-level results and caveats: Observed TCR beta diversity correlated strongly with the percentage of naive T cells measured by flow cytometry. Estimates of total diversity based on one million sequenced T cells were regarded as lower bounds and as underestimates. Since profiling was done on bulk unsorted PBMCs, naive and antigen-experienced compartments could not be conclusively compared. Observed TCR beta diversity per million T cells fell roughly linearly with age, and a significant reduction was already apparent by age around 39. Because the CMV infection status of the donors was unknown, age-related changes in expanded clonotypes may potentially have been confounded. Compared with the aged group, the long-lived group had more naive CD4+ T cells, fewer expanded clones and increased TCR diversity, suggesting age selection.

Systemically healthy Caucasian individuals from Russia, around 39 in total and aged roughly 6 to 100 years, were included as donors. Around 10 milliliters of peripheral blood were collected from each donor into EDTA-treated Vacutainer tubes. PBMCs were isolated by Ficoll-Paque density-gradient centrifugation, with at least 6 million obtained per sample. Total RNA, at least 6 micrograms per sample, was extracted from PBMCs with Trizol reagent. For every donor, flow cytometry on a PBMC aliquot measured the percentage of naive CD45RAhigh/CD27high T cells. The clonotype comes from a man in his fifties or sixties in good health. The sample comprised blood. This chain joins TRBV7-9 to TRBJ2-3; the D gene identity is not certain. In nucleotide form, the sequence is TGTGCCAGCAGCTTAGCCGCCATGTCGGTGGCAGATACGCTGTATTTT. Its translation is CASSLAAMSVADTLYF.